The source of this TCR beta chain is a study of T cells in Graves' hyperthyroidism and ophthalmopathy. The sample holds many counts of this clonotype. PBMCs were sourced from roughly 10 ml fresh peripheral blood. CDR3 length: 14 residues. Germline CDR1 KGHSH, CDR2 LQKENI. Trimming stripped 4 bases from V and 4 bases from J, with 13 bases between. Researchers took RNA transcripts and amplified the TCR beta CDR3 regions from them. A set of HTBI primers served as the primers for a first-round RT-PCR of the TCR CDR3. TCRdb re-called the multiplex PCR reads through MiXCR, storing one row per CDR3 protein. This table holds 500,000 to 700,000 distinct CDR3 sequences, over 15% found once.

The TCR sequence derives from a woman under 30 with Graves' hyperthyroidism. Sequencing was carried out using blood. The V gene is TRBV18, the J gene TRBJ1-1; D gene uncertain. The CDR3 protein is CASSQGLLGTEAFF. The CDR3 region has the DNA TGTGCCAGCTCACAAGGGTTGTTGGGCACTGAAGCTTTCTTT.